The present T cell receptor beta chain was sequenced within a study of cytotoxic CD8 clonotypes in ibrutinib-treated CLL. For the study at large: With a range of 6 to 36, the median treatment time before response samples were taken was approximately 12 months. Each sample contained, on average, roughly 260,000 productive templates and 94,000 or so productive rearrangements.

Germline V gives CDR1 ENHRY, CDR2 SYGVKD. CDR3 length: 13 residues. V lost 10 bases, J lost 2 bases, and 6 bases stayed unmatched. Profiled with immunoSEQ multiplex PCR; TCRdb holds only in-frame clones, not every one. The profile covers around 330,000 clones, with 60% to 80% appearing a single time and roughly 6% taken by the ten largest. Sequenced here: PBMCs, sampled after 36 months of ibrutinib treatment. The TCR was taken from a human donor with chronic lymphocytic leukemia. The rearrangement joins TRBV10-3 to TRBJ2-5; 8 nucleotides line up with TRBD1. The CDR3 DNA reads TGTGCCACTAGGACAGGGAATCAAGAGACCCAGTACTTC. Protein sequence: CATRTGNQETQYF.